This T cell receptor (beta chain) was obtained from a study of blood T cells in healthy people across ages. This CDR3 has 16 amino acids. V lost 5 bases and J lost 1, with 17 bases in between. Germline-derived CDR1 and CDR2 are SEHNR and FQNEAQ (reference sequence). A second about 7 to 12 cycle PCR used barcoded and J-beta primers. Using its own MiXCR run on the 5' RACE reads, TCRdb lists one record per CDR3 protein. This sample carries about 930,000 distinct CDR3 sequences, 25% to 30% of them seen once, and the ten largest clones take 10% to 13%. These data also formed part of another study, on T cells of mothers and their children.

V gene TRBV7-9 combines with J gene TRBJ1-2; unclear D gene. The TCR sequence derives from a woman aged 40 to 49 in good health. Input material: blood. The chain's CDR3 is CASSPPEVANNYGYTF. The CDR3 DNA reads as TGTGCCAGCAGCCCACCCGAGGTCGCCAATAACTATGGCTACACCTTC.